The 18 T cell receptor beta chains given below trace back to one sample, sequenced in a study of cytomegalovirus exposure and HLA in healthy donors. TCRdb keeps only in-frame clones here, not all; method: immunoSEQ multiplex PCR. Among around 160,000 clones, 84% were seen once, and the ten largest hold roughly 10%. Sequencing was carried out using PBMCs. These receptors all come from a man aged 25 to 45 in good health and CMV-seropositive.

The chain joins TRBV7-9 to TRBJ2-7; TRBD2 agrees at 8 bases. CDR3 length: 15 residues. V was pared by 4 bases and J by 0 bases, with 5 bases of the junction left unmatched. The germline gives CDR1 SEHNR, CDR2 FQNEAQ (reference sequence). The CDR3 loop reads CASSYSGGSSYEQYF. As DNA, the CDR3 is TGTGCCAGCAGCTACAGCGGGGGAAGCTCCTACGAGCAGTACTTC.

The J gene is TRBJ2-2, the V gene TRBV7-3; weak D call: TRBD1 (6 bases). This CDR3 has 18 residues. Germline loops: CDR1 SGHTA, CDR2 FQGTGA. Trimming took off 4 bases at V and 2 bases at J, with 20 bases between the two ends. The CDR3 reads CASSSRPSGAYNTGELFF. The CDR3 coding sequence is TGTGCCAGCAGCTCACGACCATCAGGGGCCTATAACACCGGGGAGCTGTTTTTT.

This clone was counted once. The chain couples TRBV7-9 to TRBJ1-1; TRBD1 matches at 7 bases. This CDR3 contains 18 residues. Germline trimming cut 4 bases from V and 3 bases from J; bases unmatched to any gene: 17. Germline CDR1 SEHNR, CDR2 FQNEAQ (reference sequence). This CDR3 is CASSSTTGGDREYTEAFF. The DNA for the CDR3 is TGTGCCAGCAGCTCAACTACCGGTGGGGACAGAGAATACACTGAAGCTTTCTTT.

The chain links TRBV7-2 to TRBJ2-6; D is ambiguous. The V end was cut by 9 bases, the J end by 0 bases, with 9 bases between. Germline assignment: CDR1 SGHTA and CDR2 FQGNSA. CDR3 length: 14 residues. This CDR3 is CARDTSSGANVLTF. CDR3 DNA sequence: TGTGCCAGAGACACAAGCTCTGGGGCCAACGTCCTGACTTTC.

The chain uses TRBV19 and TRBJ1-5; possible D gene TRBD1, 5 bases. Germline values: CDR1 LNHDA, CDR2 SQIVND (reference sequence). The length of the CDR3 is 17 residues. V lost 7 bases to trimming and J lost 5 bases, with 24 bases between them. The CDR3 protein is CASTVSGGRLWDQPQHF. As DNA, the CDR3 is TGTGCCAGTACAGTATCGGGGGGACGCCTATGGGATCAGCCCCAGCATTTT. Based on the CDR3 plus reference TRBV19 and TRBJ1-5, the full variable domain is DGGITQSPKYLFRKEGQNVTLSCEQNLNHDAMYWYRQDPGQGLRLIYYSQIVNDFQKGDIAEGYSVSREKKESFPLTVTSAQKNPTAFYLCASTVSGGRLWDQPQHFGDGTRLSIL.

This clone was observed a few times. This CDR3 reads CASKLTGENGYTF. The CDR3 nucleotides read TGTGCCAGCAAACTGACAGGGGAGAATGGCTACACCTTC. The chain combines TRBV2 with TRBJ1-2, with TRBD1 identical over 8 bases. The CDR3 covers 13 residues. The V gene's germline CDR1 is SNHLY and CDR2 FYNNEI. Trimming at V came to 7 bases and at J to 6 bases, leaving 7 bases not matched to a gene.

This chain joins TRBV7-2 and TRBJ2-7; 7 bases line up with TRBD1. The germline gives CDR1 SGHTA, CDR2 FQGNSA. V shed 1 base and J 7 bases; nucleotides not matched to a gene: 10. The CDR3 is 15 residues long. CDR3 region: CASSLDPGTVREQYF. The CDR3 DNA reads as TGTGCCAGCAGCTTAGACCCTGGGACAGTTCGGGAGCAGTACTTC.

The chain is built from TRBV6-1 and TRBJ2-5; a possible D gene is TRBD1 (7 bases). This CDR3 is built from 14 residues. Between the trimmed V and J ends, which lost 4 bases and 5 bases, there was a span of 14 bases. The germline CDR1 and CDR2 sequences are MNHNS and SASEGT. CDR3 sequence reads: CASSVTGAGETQYF. The CDR3 DNA reads TGTGCCAGCAGTGTCACAGGGGCGGGGGAGACCCAGTACTTC.

The chain is built from TRBV30 and TRBJ2-7, with D possibly being TRBD1 (6 bases). Trimming took 0 bases from V and 7 from J, leaving 16 bases between them. Germline values: CDR1 GTSNPN, CDR2 SVGIG (reference sequence). This CDR3 is 14 amino acids long. The CDR3 is CAWSVLGTGREQYF. CDR3 bases: TGTGCCTGGAGTGTACTGGGTACAGGGCGGGAGCAGTACTTC.

The chain carries TRBV6-5 and TRBJ1-4; TRBD1 matches 7 bases. Germline V gene sequence: CDR1 MNHEY, CDR2 SVGAGI. The junction had 2 bases not matched to a gene; V was cut back by 2 bases and J by 8 bases. The CDR3 has 13 residues. The CDR3 region is CASSYRDREKLFF. Here the CDR3 DNA reads TGTGCCAGCAGTTACCGGGACAGAGAAAAACTGTTTTTT.

The V call is TRBV28, the J call TRBJ2-7; D unresolved. The ends were cut back, 8 bases at V and 2 bases at J, with 13 bases in the middle. The CDR3 is 13 residues long. CDR1 is MDHEN, CDR2 SYDVKM, per germline. CDR3 residues: CASLPSAAYEQYF. CDR3 bases: TGTGCCAGCCTGCCCAGCGCAGCCTACGAGCAGTACTTC.

The chain carries TRBV29-1 and TRBJ1-1; 8 bases map to TRBD1. V shed 3 bases and J 1 base; nucleotides not matched to a gene: 1. This CDR3 region has 13 residues. Looked up from germline, CDR1 is SQVTM and CDR2 is ANQGSEA. The CDR3: CSVEQGANTEAFF. In DNA form, the CDR3 reads TGCAGCGTTGAGCAGGGGGCGAACACTGAAGCTTTCTTT.

This rearrangement joins TRBV13 to TRBJ2-7; 12 bases line up with TRBD2. V gave up 4 bases and J gave up 3 bases; unmatched junction bases: 7. Germline CDR1 and CDR2: PRHDT and FYEKMQ (reference sequence). The CDR3 is 16 residues long. CDR3 protein: CASSSGLAGSYYEQYF. CDR3 DNA sequence: TGTGCCAGCAGCTCCGGACTAGCGGGGAGCTACTACGAGCAGTACTTC.

The CDR3 loop is CASSLIDSGSSYNEQFF. The CDR3 DNA sequence: TGTGCCAGCAGCTTGATTGATAGCGGGAGCTCCTACAATGAGCAGTTCTTC. The rearrangement joins TRBV5-6 to TRBJ2-1, with 9 bases lining up with TRBD2. This CDR3 contains 17 residues. The V gene's germline CDR1 is SGHDT and CDR2 YYEEEE. The trim removed 1 base at V and 0 bases at J, leaving 5 bases unmatched.

This clone appeared once. V is TRBV11-3 and J is TRBJ2-3, with a tentative D call TRBD2 (5 bases). Germline lookup yields CDR1 SGHNT and CDR2 YENEEA. With 3 bases removed from V and 0 bases from J, the gap between germline ends came to 10 bases. The CDR3 has 15 residues. The DNA for the CDR3 is TGTGCCAGCAGCTTGTACAGCGGTAGCACAGATACGCAGTATTTT. Its protein product is CASSLYSGSTDTQYF.

The sample holds one count of this clone. V usage is TRBV6-5 and J usage is TRBJ2-5; TRBD2 agrees at 7 bases. Germline V gene lookup returns CDR1 MNHEY and CDR2 SVGAGI. V shed 5 bases and J 5 bases; nucleotides not matched to a gene: 8. The CDR3 sequence is 14 residues long. CDR3 sequence reads: CASSLREAWETQYF. The DNA for the CDR3 is TGTGCCAGCAGTCTCCGGGAGGCCTGGGAGACCCAGTACTTC.

The chain carries TRBV5-1 and TRBJ1-5, with D uncertain. Germline V lookup: CDR1 SGHRS, CDR2 YFSETQ. V was pared by 0 bases and J by 0 bases, with 7 bases between. The CDR3 totals 15 residues. In DNA form, the CDR3 reads TGCGCCAGCAGCTTGGGCGGGAGTAGCAATCAGCCCCAGCATTTT. This translates into CASSLGGSSNQPQHF.

The V and J genes are TRBV5-1 and TRBJ2-3; D remains ambiguous. Germline lookup yields CDR1 SGHRS and CDR2 YFSETQ. V gave up 2 bases and J gave up 5 bases, with 3 bases separating them. The CDR3 is 11 amino acids. CDR3 loop: CASSFRDTQYF. The CDR3 DNA follows: TGCGCCAGCAGCTTTCGAGATACGCAGTATTTT.